These 24 T cell receptor beta chains came from one sample sequenced in a study of CD8+ T cells in alopecia areata (dated by TCRdb to the late 2010s). The sample's time point label, in plain terms: around 4 weeks on oral tofacitinib. This specimen's treatment or condition label, per the study, means: oral pan-JAK inhibitor, 5-10 mg twice daily. Library preparation was by the immunoSEQ multiplex PCR assay. To provide template for TCR sequencing, every sample had RNA extracted and reverse transcribed into cDNA. The table was pulled from immuneACCESS by TCRdb, which kept in-frame rearrangements only. Such tables lose some clones; where checked, under half of the loss comes from unresolved V genes, and the rest has no known cause. Within this sample are 200,000 to 250,000 clones, with 50% to 75% of them counted one time only. More than 3.5% of the sample rests with the top ten. Sequences were derived from CD4+ T cells sorted from blood, sampled at week 4, from a patient treated with tofacitinib. These receptors were collected from a human donor with alopecia areata.

This clone was counted only a few times. The V gene is TRBV9, the J gene TRBJ2-5, with D uncertain. Germline loops: CDR1 SGDLS, CDR2 YYNGEE. This CDR3 contains 13 residues. Trimming stripped 4 bases from V and 2 bases from J, with 9 bases between. In nucleotides, the CDR3 is TGTGCCAGCAGCCACTTGGGGCAAGAGACCCAGTACTTC. This sequence encodes CASSHLGQETQYF.

This clone was found a few times. The chain has TRBV5-4 and TRBJ1-4; possibly TRBD1 for D (6 bases). Trimming shortened V by 0 bases and J by 2 bases, and 14 bases separated the two germline ends. This CDR3 is built from 17 residues. CDR1 is SGHNT, CDR2 YYREEE, per germline (reference sequence). Here the CDR3 reads CASSLGQGKSTNEKLFF. The CDR3 region has the DNA TGTGCCAGCAGCTTGGGCCAGGGGAAGTCGACTAATGAAAAACTGTTTTTT.

The V call is TRBV7-9, the J call TRBJ1-2, with a possible D match to TRBD1 (6 bases). This CDR3 contains 16 residues. V was trimmed by 5 bases and J by 4 bases, leaving 20 bases between them. CDR1 is SEHNR, CDR2 FQNEAQ, per germline (reference sequence). The CDR3 region has the DNA TGTGCCAGCAGCCCGACCGGGGGGGGCGCAGGCTATGGCTACACCTTC. Its translation: CASSPTGGGAGYGYTF.

This chain uses TRBV4-1 with TRBJ1-2, with 8 bases lining up with TRBD1. The CDR3 length is 13 residues. Per the germline V gene, CDR1 is MGHRA and CDR2 is YSYEKL. The J segment lost 7 bases and the V segment lost 4 bases, leaving 5 bases of the junction unmatched. In nucleotides, the CDR3 is TGCGCCAGCAGCCCGACAGGGGCGGGTGGCTACACCTTC. It codes for CASSPTGAGGYTF.

This chain uses TRBV2 with TRBJ1-1; D is unresolved. Germline V gene sequence: CDR1 SNHLY, CDR2 FYNNEI. Trimming shortened V by 7 bases and J by 4 bases, and 7 bases separated the two germline ends. This CDR3 comprises 11 residues. The CDR3 loop reads CASTYSTEAFF. As DNA, the CDR3 is TGTGCCAGCACTTACAGCACTGAAGCTTTCTTT.

This clone appeared a few times. The chain is built from TRBV25-1 and TRBJ2-1; weak D call: TRBD2 (5 bases). CDR3 length: 12 residues. The V end lost 3 bases, the J end lost 12 bases, and 12 bases lay between the germline ends. Germline V gene sequence: CDR1 MGHDK, CDR2 SYGVNS. CDR3 nucleotide sequence: TGTGCCAGCAGTGATCGCTTGGCGGGGCAGTTCTTC. Translating gives CASSDRLAGQFF.

This clone was seen more than once but under ten times. This sequence joins TRBV7-2 and TRBJ1-1; the D gene is possibly TRBD1 (6 bases). Per the germline V gene, CDR1 is SGHTA and CDR2 is FQGNSA. V lost 7 bases and J lost 5, with 17 bases in between. The CDR3 has 14 residues. CDR3 region: CASTAIGGGTEAFF. CDR3 DNA sequence: TGTGCCAGCACTGCCATAGGGGGAGGGACTGAAGCTTTCTTT.

The chain is built from TRBV6-5 and TRBJ2-7, with D tentatively TRBD1 (6 bases). Germline values: CDR1 MNHEY, CDR2 SVGAGI. V gave up 5 bases and J gave up 4 bases, with 9 bases separating them. The CDR3 totals 12 residues. CDR3 in DNA: TGTGCCAGCAGTCGGGACACGTACGAGCAGTACTTC. It codes for CASSRDTYEQYF.

Remarks on this clone: Different DNA sequences within this sample yield the same CDR3. The chain is built from TRBV30 and TRBJ1-5, with D possibly matching TRBD1 (5 bases). Germline V CDR1 and CDR2: GTSNPN, SVGIG (reference sequence). The CDR3 is 13 residues long. Trimming stripped 3 bases from V and 7 bases from J, with 13 bases between. CDR3 in amino acids: CAWSSGVKQPQHF. DNA for the CDR3: TGTGCCTGGAGCTCGGGGGTGAAACAGCCCCAGCATTTT. The complete variable domain, with remaining parts taken from reference TRBV30 and TRBJ1-5, reads SQTIHQWPATLVQPVGSPLSLECTVEGTSNPNLYWYRQAAGRGLQLLFYSVGIGQISSEVPQNLSASRPQDRQFILSSKKLLLSDSGFYLCAWSSGVKQPQHFGDGTRLSIL.

The chain recombines TRBV5-6 with TRBJ2-5; tentative D call: TRBD1 (6 bases). The germline CDR1 and CDR2 sequences are SGHDT and YYEEEE. Deletions cut 5 bases from V and 5 bases from J, with 16 bases between. CDR3 length equals 14 residues. CDR3 nucleotide sequence: TGTGCCAGCAGGCGACTCGGGCAGGGGGAGACCCAGTACTTC. It encodes CASRRLGQGETQYF.

The chain couples TRBV30 to TRBJ2-7; no clear D. From germline, CDR1 is GTSNPN and CDR2 SVGIG (reference sequence). This CDR3 spans 12 amino acids. V lost 2 bases and J 5 bases, leaving 10 bases between the germline ends. The CDR3 DNA sequence: TGTGCCTGGAGTCTGGGTATCCACGAGCAGTACTTC. Its translation is CAWSLGIHEQYF. The whole variable domain, filled in from reference TRBV30 and TRBJ2-7, reads SQTIHQWPATLVQPVGSPLSLECTVEGTSNPNLYWYRQAAGRGLQLLFYSVGIGQISSEVPQNLSASRPQDRQFILSSKKLLLSDSGFYLCAWSLGIHEQYFGPGTRLTVT.

Only one count was recorded for this clone. Other DNA sequences within the sample encode an identical CDR3. The chain carries TRBV9 and TRBJ1-2, with D hard to call. Trimming removed 0 bases from V and 2 bases from J, with 5 bases in between. CDR1 and CDR2 from the germline V gene are SGDLS and YYNGEE. This CDR3 is 13 amino acids long. CDR3 sequence (DNA): TGTGCCAGCAGCGTAGCGGGGAACTATGGCTACACCTTC. It encodes CASSVAGNYGYTF.

This clone was observed a single time. This chain joins TRBV7-4 and TRBJ2-7; weak D call: TRBD1 (6 bases). The CDR3 consists of 14 residues. CDR1 is SGHVT, CDR2 SQSDAQ, per germline. V was cut by 1 base and J by 6 bases, with 13 bases left in between. This CDR3 is CASSLEARGCEQYF. CDR3 nucleotide sequence: TGTGCCAGCAGCTTAGAAGCCAGGGGTTGCGAGCAGTACTTC.

This chain connects TRBV4-2 to TRBJ1-2, with D unclear. Trimming removed 0 bases from V and 0 bases from J, with 5 bases in between. CDR3 size: 14 residues. CDR1 and CDR2 from the germline V gene are LGHNA and YNFKEQ. The CDR3 loop is CASSQDTANYGYTF. The CDR3 DNA reads as TGTGCCAGCAGCCAAGACACCGCTAACTATGGCTACACCTTC.

This clone showed up just once. This CDR3 is CATSRDQGYTF. DNA for the CDR3: TGTGCCACCAGCAGAGACCAAGGCTACACCTTC. The rearrangement uses TRBV15 and TRBJ1-2; no reliable D call. Trimming took 0 bases from V and 8 from J, leaving 4 bases between them. CDR1 and CDR2 (germline): LNHNV, YYDKDF (reference sequence). The length of the CDR3 is 11 residues.

Points on this clone: Other nucleotide sequences in the sample specify the same CDR3. This rearrangement joins TRBV5-1 to TRBJ2-4; D not resolved. Deletions cut 2 bases from V and 5 bases from J, with 5 bases between. There are 12 residues in the CDR3. Germline CDR1 reads SGHRS; CDR2 reads YFSETQ. The CDR3 here is CASSLEENIQYF. The CDR3, as DNA: TGCGCCAGCAGCTTAGAAGAAAACATTCAGTACTTC.

This sequence joins TRBV4-2 and TRBJ1-1; D gene uncertain. CDR3 length: 14 amino acids. V was pared by 3 bases and J by 10 bases, with 18 bases between. CDR1 and CDR2 (germline): LGHNA, YNFKEQ. The CDR3 DNA follows: TGTGCCAGCAGCCAGGGAAGGACGGAGGAGGGAGCTTTCTTT. Its protein product is CASSQGRTEEGAFF.

The J gene is TRBJ1-5, the V gene TRBV18, with no clear D. CDR3 length: 13 residues. Germline V CDR1 and CDR2: KGHSH, LQKENI. The ends were cut back, 3 bases at V and 1 base at J, with 4 bases in the middle. The CDR3, as DNA: TGTGCCAGCTCACCTGAAAGCAATCAGCCCCAGCATTTT. It is translated as CASSPESNQPQHF.

This rearrangement joins TRBV29-1 to TRBJ2-1; 8 bases are a match to TRBD1. The CDR3 loop spans 11 amino acids. V lost 3 bases and J lost 10; bases outside the gene matches: 2. Germline assignment: CDR1 SQVTM and CDR2 ANQGSEA. CDR3 DNA sequence: TGCAGCGTTGAGGACAGGGTGGAGCAGTTCTTC. This translates into CSVEDRVEQFF.

The rearrangement links TRBV19 to TRBJ1-1; no definite D call. This CDR3 has 13 amino acids. The V end lost 6 bases, the J end lost 9 bases, and 17 bases lay between the germline ends. Per the germline V gene, CDR1 is LNHDA and CDR2 is SQIVND (reference sequence). This chain's CDR3 is CASRSEPSTQAFF. CDR3 coding DNA: TGTGCCAGTAGATCCGAGCCATCAACCCAAGCTTTCTTT. The full variable domain, in which reference TRBV19 and TRBJ1-1 provide the parts outside the CDR3, is DGGITQSPKYLFRKEGQNVTLSCEQNLNHDAMYWYRQDPGQGLRLIYYSQIVNDFQKGDIAEGYSVSREKKESFPLTVTSAQKNPTAFYLCASRSEPSTQAFFGQGTRLTVV.

The chain carries TRBV29-1 and TRBJ2-2; 7 bases match TRBD1. Trimming at V came to 4 bases and at J to 7 bases, leaving 6 bases not matched to a gene. Germline lookup yields CDR1 SQVTM and CDR2 ANQGSEA. The CDR3 consists of 13 residues. The CDR3 region has the DNA TGCAGCGTTGCTCGACAGGGAAACGGGGAGCTGTTTTTT. Amino acid sequence: CSVARQGNGELFF.

V usage is TRBV30 and J usage is TRBJ1-6; a possible D gene is TRBD1 (5 bases). This CDR3 has 15 amino acids. Germline CDR1 reads GTSNPN; CDR2 reads SVGIG (reference sequence). The V end was cut by 0 bases, the J end by 7 bases, with 13 bases between. CDR3 amino acids: CAWSVGQGWNSPLHF. The CDR3 DNA reads as TGTGCCTGGAGTGTAGGTCAGGGTTGGAATTCACCCCTCCACTTT.

This clone was counted only a few times. The chain employs TRBV30 and TRBJ2-6, with D possibly being TRBD1 (6 bases). V was trimmed by 5 bases and J by 0 bases, leaving 17 bases between them. The CDR3 runs 17 residues. CDR1 GTSNPN and CDR2 SVGIG come from the germline V gene (reference sequence). The CDR3 here is CAWGPNRVGSGANVLTF. CDR3 DNA sequence: TGTGCCTGGGGCCCAAACAGGGTTGGCTCTGGGGCCAACGTCCTGACTTTC. Full variable domain (remainder filled in from reference TRBV30 and TRBJ2-6): SQTIHQWPATLVQPVGSPLSLECTVEGTSNPNLYWYRQAAGRGLQLLFYSVGIGQISSEVPQNLSASRPQDRQFILSSKKLLLSDSGFYLCAWGPNRVGSGANVLTFGAGSRLTVL.

The rearrangement joins TRBV7-9 to TRBJ2-7; D not resolved. Germline loops: CDR1 SEHNR, CDR2 FQNEAQ (reference sequence). The CDR3 is 12 residues long. The V gene lost 3 bases and the J gene lost 4 bases, with 7 bases spanning the gap. This CDR3 is CASSFAAYEQYF. The DNA for the CDR3 is TGTGCCAGCAGCTTTGCAGCGTACGAGCAGTACTTC.